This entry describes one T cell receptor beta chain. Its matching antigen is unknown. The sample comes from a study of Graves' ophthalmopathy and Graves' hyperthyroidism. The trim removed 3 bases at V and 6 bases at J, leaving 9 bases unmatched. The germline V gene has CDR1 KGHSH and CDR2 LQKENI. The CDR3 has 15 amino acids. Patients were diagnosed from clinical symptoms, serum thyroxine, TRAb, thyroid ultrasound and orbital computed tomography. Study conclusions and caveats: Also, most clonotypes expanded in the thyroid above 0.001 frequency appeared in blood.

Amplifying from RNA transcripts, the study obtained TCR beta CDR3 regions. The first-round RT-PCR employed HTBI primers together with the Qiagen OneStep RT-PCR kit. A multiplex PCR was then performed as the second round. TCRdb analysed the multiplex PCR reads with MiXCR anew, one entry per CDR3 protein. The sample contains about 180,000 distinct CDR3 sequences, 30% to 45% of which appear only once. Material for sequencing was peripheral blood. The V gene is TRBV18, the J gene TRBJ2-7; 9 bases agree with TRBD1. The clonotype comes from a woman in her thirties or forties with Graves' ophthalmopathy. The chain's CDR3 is CASSPPGQGDGEQYF. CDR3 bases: TGTGCCAGCTCACCTCCGGGACAGGGTGATGGCGAGCAGTACTTC.